This T cell receptor beta chain was sequenced for a study of cytomegalovirus exposure and HLA in healthy donors. Across the study: Earlier, 100 million to 130 million unique TCR beta sequences were recovered from around 200 million T cells by an analysis. Study observations and caveats: High sensitivity and specificity were reportedly achieved when the classifier diagnosed cytomegalovirus status. Across donors, presence/absence analyses took sequencing depth to be roughly uniform.

CDR1 and CDR2 (germline): MDHEN, SYDVKM. V dropped 6 bases and J dropped 6; count of bases not matched to a gene: 8. This CDR3 contains 14 residues. This PCR relied on a set of 60 Vbeta primers and 13 Jbeta primers. Generated by immunoSEQ multiplex PCR, the TCRdb table keeps only in-frame clones and is missing some. The sample shows roughly 100,000 clones, more than 60% of them seen only once. In regard to this clone: Its antigen is unidentified.

The chain joins TRBV28 to TRBJ2-3, with 8 bases identical to TRBD1. Source material: PBMCs. The TCR was taken from a man between 40 and 49 years old in good health and CMV-seronegative. CDR3 region: CASSRDRLADTQYF. The CDR3, as DNA: TGTGCCAGCAGCCGGGACAGGTTAGCGGATACGCAGTATTTT.